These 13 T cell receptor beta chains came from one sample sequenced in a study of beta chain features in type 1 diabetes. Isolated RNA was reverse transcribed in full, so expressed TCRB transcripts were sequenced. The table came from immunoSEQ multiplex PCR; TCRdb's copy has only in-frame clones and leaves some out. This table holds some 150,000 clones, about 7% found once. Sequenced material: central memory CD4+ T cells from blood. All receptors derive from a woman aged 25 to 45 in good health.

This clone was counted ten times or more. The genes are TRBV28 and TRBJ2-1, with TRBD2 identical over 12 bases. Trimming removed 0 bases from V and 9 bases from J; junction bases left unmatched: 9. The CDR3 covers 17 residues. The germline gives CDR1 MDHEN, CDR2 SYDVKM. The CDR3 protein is CASSLWDLAGGPGEQFF. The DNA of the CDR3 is TGTGCCAGCAGTTTATGGGATCTAGCGGGAGGGCCGGGTGAGCAGTTCTTC. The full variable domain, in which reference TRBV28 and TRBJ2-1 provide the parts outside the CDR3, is DVKVTQSSRYLVKRTGEKVFLECVQDMDHENMFWYRQDPGLGLRLIYFSYDVKMKEKGDIPEGYSVSREKKERFSLILESASTNQTSMYLCASSLWDLAGGPGEQFFGPGTRLTVL.

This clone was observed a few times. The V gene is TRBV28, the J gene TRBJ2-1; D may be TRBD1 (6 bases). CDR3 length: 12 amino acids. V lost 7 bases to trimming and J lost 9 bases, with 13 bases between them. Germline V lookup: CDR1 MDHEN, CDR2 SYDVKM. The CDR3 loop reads CASNRVVGEQFF. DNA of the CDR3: TGTGCCAGCAACAGGGTAGTAGGTGAGCAGTTCTTC.

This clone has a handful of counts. The CDR3 loop is CSVEADTPYEQYF. In nucleotides, the CDR3 is TGCAGCGTTGAAGCGGACACCCCCTACGAGCAGTACTTC. This chain joins TRBV29-1 and TRBJ2-7, with a weak D call TRBD1 (5 bases). V lost 1 base and J 2 bases, leaving 9 bases between the germline ends. Germline V CDR1 and CDR2: SQVTM, ANQGSEA. This CDR3 region has 13 residues.

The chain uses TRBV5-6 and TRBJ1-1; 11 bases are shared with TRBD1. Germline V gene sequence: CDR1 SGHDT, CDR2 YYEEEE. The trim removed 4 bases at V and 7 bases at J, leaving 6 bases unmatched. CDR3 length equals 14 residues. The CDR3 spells CASSPDRGRGEAFF. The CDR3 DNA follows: TGTGCCAGCAGCCCGGACAGGGGGCGAGGTGAAGCTTTCTTT. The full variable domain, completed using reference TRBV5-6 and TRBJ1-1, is DAGVTQSPTHLIKTRGQQVTLRCSPKSGHDTVSWYQQALGQGPQFIFQYYEEEERQRGNFPDRFSGHQFPNYSSELNVNALLLGDSALYLCASSPDRGRGEAFFGQGTRLTVV.

The chain's CDR3 is CSVSHGTHNEQFF. DNA for the CDR3: TGCAGCGTTTCCCACGGGACTCACAATGAGCAGTTCTTC. The rearrangement uses TRBV29-1 and TRBJ2-1; D perhaps matches TRBD2 (6 bases). Germline CDR1 reads SQVTM; CDR2 reads ANQGSEA. V lost 5 bases to trimming and J lost 5 bases, with 13 bases between them. This CDR3 has 13 residues.

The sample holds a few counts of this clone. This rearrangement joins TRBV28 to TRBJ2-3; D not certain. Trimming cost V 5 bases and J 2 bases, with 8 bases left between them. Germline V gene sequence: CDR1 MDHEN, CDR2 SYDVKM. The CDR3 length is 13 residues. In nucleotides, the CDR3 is TGTGCCAGCAGTCAGACTGACACAGATACGCAGTATTTT. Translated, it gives CASSQTDTDTQYF.

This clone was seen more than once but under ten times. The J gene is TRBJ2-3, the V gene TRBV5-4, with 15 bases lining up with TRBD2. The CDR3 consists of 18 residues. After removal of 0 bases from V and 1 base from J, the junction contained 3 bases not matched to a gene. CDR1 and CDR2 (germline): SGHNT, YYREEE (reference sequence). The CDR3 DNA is TGTGCCAGCAGCTTGGCGGGACTAGCGGGAGGTGGCACAGATACGCAGTATTTT. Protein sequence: CASSLAGLAGGGTDTQYF.

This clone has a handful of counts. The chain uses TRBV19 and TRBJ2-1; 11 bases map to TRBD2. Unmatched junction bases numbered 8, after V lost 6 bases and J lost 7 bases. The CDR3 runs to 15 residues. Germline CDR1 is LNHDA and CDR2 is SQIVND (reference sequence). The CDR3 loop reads CASRPIAGGSNEQFF. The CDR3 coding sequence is TGTGCCAGTAGACCTATAGCGGGAGGGTCAAATGAGCAGTTCTTC.

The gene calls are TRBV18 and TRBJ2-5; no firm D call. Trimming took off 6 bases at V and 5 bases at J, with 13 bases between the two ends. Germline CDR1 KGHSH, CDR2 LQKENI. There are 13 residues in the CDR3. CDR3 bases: TGTGCCAGCTCCCCCCTTAACACGGAGACCCAGTACTTC. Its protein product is CASSPLNTETQYF.

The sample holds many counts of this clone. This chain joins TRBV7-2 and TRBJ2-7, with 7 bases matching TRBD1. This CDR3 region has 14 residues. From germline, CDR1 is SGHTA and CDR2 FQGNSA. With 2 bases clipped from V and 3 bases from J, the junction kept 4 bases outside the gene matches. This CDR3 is CASSLIRTGYEQYF. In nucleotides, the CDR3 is TGTGCCAGCAGCTTAATTCGGACAGGCTACGAGCAGTACTTC.

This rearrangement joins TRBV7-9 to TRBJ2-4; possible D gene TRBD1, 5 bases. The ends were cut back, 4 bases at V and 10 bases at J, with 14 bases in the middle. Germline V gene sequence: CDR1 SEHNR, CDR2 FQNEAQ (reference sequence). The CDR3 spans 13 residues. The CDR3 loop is CASSSNDQGIQYF. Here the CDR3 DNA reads TGTGCCAGCAGCTCAAACGACCAGGGTATTCAGTACTTC.

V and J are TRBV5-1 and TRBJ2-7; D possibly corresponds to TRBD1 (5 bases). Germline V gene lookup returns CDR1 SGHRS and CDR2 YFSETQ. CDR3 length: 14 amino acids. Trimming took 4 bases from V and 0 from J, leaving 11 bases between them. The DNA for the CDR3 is TGCGCCAGCAGCCCCGACAGTTCCTCCTACGAGCAGTACTTC. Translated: CASSPDSSSYEQYF.

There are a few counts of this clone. Here the CDR3 DNA reads TGTGCCAGCACCCTCACAGATACGCAGTATTTT. Translation: CASTLTDTQYF. The chain carries TRBV27 and TRBJ2-3; no definite D call. The germline V gene has CDR1 MNHEY and CDR2 SMNVEV (reference sequence). The CDR3 has 11 residues. The ends were cut back, 7 bases at V and 2 bases at J, with 4 bases in the middle.